The 19 T cell receptor beta chains given below trace back to one sample, sequenced in a study of spatial heterogeneity in lung cancer. TCRdb re-called the 5' RACE reads with MiXCR, one entry per CDR3 protein. Of approximately 9,700 distinct CDR3 sequences in the sample, 9.5% to 15% were seen once. Study findings and constraints: Tumoral mutation counts were tracked by counts of expanded intratumoral alpha and beta TCRs.

Time point here: sample taken at primary tumor resection. These receptors are not linked to any known antigen. The specimen was lung tumor tissue, collected at surgery. Receptor source: a male donor with early-stage non-small cell lung cancer.

This clonotype was counted between two and nine times. The size of this beta chain means little, since it is a stray read in a library made for alpha chains. J is TRBJ2-6 and V is TRBV12-3 or TRBV12-4; TRBD1 or TRBD2 may be the D gene (5 bases each). The CDR3 runs 14 residues. Trimming pared 5 bases from V and 4 bases from J, leaving 9 bases between. CDR3 DNA: TGTGCCAGCAGTCAGGGAGTAGGGGCCAACGTCCTGACTTTC. Its protein product is CASSQGVGANVLTF.

This clonotype is medium-sized. The library was built for alpha chains, so this beta chain is an off-target read and its size means little. The rearrangement links TRBV2 to TRBJ1-5; D is unclear. CDR1 and CDR2 from the germline V gene are SNHLY and FYNNEI. Trimming took off 0 bases at V and 7 bases at J, with 7 bases between the two ends. The CDR3 length is 13 residues. CDR3 loop: CASSEAGRQPQHF. For the CDR3, the DNA is TGTGCCAGCAGTGAAGCAGGGAGACAGCCCCAGCATTTT. The complete variable domain, with remaining parts taken from reference TRBV2 and TRBJ1-5, reads EPEVTQTPSHQVTQMGQEVILRCVPISNHLYFYWYRQILGQKVEFLVSFYNNEISEKSEIFDDQFSVERPDGSNFTLKIRSTKLEDSAMYFCASSEAGRQPQHFGDGTRLSIL.

This clonotype was found many times. For a library built for alpha chains, this beta chain is a stray read; little rests on its size. The gene calls are TRBV4-1 and TRBJ2-5; D remains ambiguous. The CDR3 totals 16 residues. Germline-derived CDR1 and CDR2 are MGHRA and YSYEKL. The V end was cut by 0 bases, the J end by 2 bases, with 13 bases between. In DNA, the CDR3 is TGCGCCAGCAGCCAAGATGCCGTTTTATCGCAAGAGACCCAGTACTTC. This translates into CASSQDAVLSQETQYF.

A word on this clonotype: This beta chain lies outside the target of a library built for alpha chains; its clone size means little. The J gene is TRBJ2-5, the V gene TRBV7-3, with 9 bases identical to TRBD2. V gave up 5 bases and J gave up 5 bases; unmatched junction bases: 9. The CDR3 covers 15 residues. From germline, CDR1 is SGHTA and CDR2 FQGTGA. CDR3 sequence: CASSGEGLATETQYF. CDR3 DNA: TGTGCCAGCAGCGGAGAGGGACTAGCAACGGAGACCCAGTACTTC.

By share of the sample, this clonotype is medium-sized. Because the library targeted alpha chains, this beta chain is an off-target read whose size means little. V gene TRBV18 combines with J gene TRBJ2-5; 9 bases line up with TRBD2. V lost 3 bases and J lost 0; bases outside the gene matches: 2. This CDR3 region has 15 residues. The V gene's germline CDR1 is KGHSH and CDR2 LQKENI. Written as DNA, the CDR3 is TGTGCCAGCTCACCTAGACTAGCGGACCAAGAGACCCAGTACTTC. Its translation: CASSPRLADQETQYF. Based on the CDR3 plus reference TRBV18 and TRBJ2-5, the full variable domain is NAGVMQNPRHLVRRRGQEARLRCSPMKGHSHVYWYRQLPEEGLKFMVYLQKENIIDESGMPKERFSAEFPKEGPSILRIQQVVRGDSAAYFCASSPRLADQETQYFGPGTRLLVL.

This clonotype has ten or more counts. Since it is a stray read in a library aimed at alpha chains, this beta chain has a size that is not meaningful. The V and J genes are TRBV12-3 or TRBV12-4 and TRBJ2-1; no firm D call. This CDR3 contains 14 residues. The V and J ends lost 6 bases and 9 bases respectively, with 18 bases between them. The CDR3, as DNA: TGTGCCAGCAGCCCCCCCCCGGAAGGTGGTGAGCAGTTCTTC. Translated, it gives CASSPPPEGGEQFF.

This clonotype showed up just a few times. For a library built for alpha chains, this beta chain is a stray read; little rests on its size. The rearrangement uses TRBV29-1 and TRBJ2-3; 9 bases fit TRBD2. The germline gives CDR1 SQVTM, CDR2 ANQGSEA. Trimming removed 1 base from V and 4 bases from J; junction bases left unmatched: 3. CDR3 length: 14 residues. The CDR3 region has the DNA TGCAGCGTTGAAGCTAGCGGGACCGCAGATACGCAGTATTTT. This gives the protein CSVEASGTADTQYF.

This clonotype counts as medium-sized. This beta chain is a stray read from a library made for alpha chains; its abundance is not meaningful. V gene TRBV7-8 combines with J gene TRBJ2-7; 9 positions agree with TRBD1. Germline-derived CDR1 and CDR2 are SGHVS and FQNEAQ. The CDR3 is made up of 15 amino acids. V shed 6 bases, J shed 1 base, and the junction held 7 bases outside the gene matches. As DNA, the CDR3 is TGTGCCAGCAGTCTCGGGACAGGGTCTTCCTACGAGCAGTACTTC. Encoded protein: CASSLGTGSSYEQYF.

Note on this clonotype: Since no conserved phenylalanine or tryptophan closes the CDR3, a read error is the likely cause. The DNA is omitted, as the CDR3 cannot be located on it reliably, and the CDR3 follows TCRdb's listing. Because this beta chain is a stray read in a library intended to capture alpha chains, its abundance should not be given much weight. J is TRBJ2-7 and V is TRBV20-1; the D call in the table, TRBD1, was not verified against the DNA. The CDR3 has 11 amino acids, counting both end residues. Germline V CDR1 and CDR2: DFQATT, SNEGSKA (reference sequence). The CDR3 loop reads CSASYPGGPTI.

This clonotype has a count of ten or more. As an off-target read in a library built for alpha chains, this beta chain has a frequency of little significance. The genes are TRBV7-3 and TRBJ1-2; 9 positions agree with TRBD1. CDR3 length equals 13 residues. The germline CDR1 and CDR2 sequences are SGHTA and FQGTGA. The V and J ends lost 5 bases and 6 bases, in that order; junction bases with no gene match: 4. The CDR3 region has the DNA TGTGCCAGCAGCACACGGACAGGGGATGGCTACACCTTC. The encoded protein is CASSTRTGDGYTF.

This clonotype was observed at least ten times. For a library built for alpha chains, this beta chain is a stray read; little rests on its size. The rearrangement uses TRBV29-1 and TRBJ2-1; TRBD2 matches at 10 bases. V shed 4 bases and J 8 bases; nucleotides not matched to a gene: 5. CDR3 length: 13 amino acids. CDR1 and CDR2 (germline): SQVTM, ANQGSEA. Here the CDR3 DNA reads TGCAGCGTTGTCGCTAGCGGGAGAGATGAGCAGTTCTTC. Amino acid sequence: CSVVASGRDEQFF.

The sample holds many counts of this clonotype. The library was built for alpha chains, so this beta chain is an off-target read and its size means little. The CDR3 protein is CASSVSGTFSYEQYF. CDR3 nucleotides: TGTGCCAGCAGCGTAAGCGGGACCTTCTCCTACGAGCAGTACTTC. The chain uses TRBV9 and TRBJ2-7, with 7 bases fitting TRBD2. This CDR3 contains 15 residues. Germline CDR1 and CDR2: SGDLS and YYNGEE. V lost 1 base, J lost 0 bases, and 4 bases stayed unmatched.

In this sample, this clonotype turned up many times. In a library made to pick up alpha chains, this beta chain is a stray read with a size that means little. The gene calls are TRBV20-1 and TRBJ1-2, with 7 bases fitting TRBD1. After removal of 1 base from V and 4 bases from J, the junction contained 9 bases not matched to a gene. Germline loops: CDR1 DFQATT, CDR2 SNEGSKA (reference sequence). CDR3 length: 15 amino acids. The chain's CDR3 is CSARVAGTALYGYTF. The CDR3 DNA reads TGCAGTGCTAGAGTGGCCGGGACAGCTCTCTATGGCTACACCTTC.

This clonotype was found many times. In a library made to pick up alpha chains, this beta chain is a stray read with a size that means little. The rearrangement links TRBV18 to TRBJ1-1; the D gene is possibly TRBD1 (5 bases). Trimming pared 2 bases from V and 4 bases from J, leaving 11 bases between. The germline V gene has CDR1 KGHSH and CDR2 LQKENI. CDR3 length equals 14 residues. The DNA for the CDR3 is TGTGCCAGCTCACCAGACCAGGGTCCCACTGAAGCTTTCTTT. It specifies CASSPDQGPTEAFF. The full variable domain, with the rest looked up from reference TRBV18 and TRBJ1-1, is NAGVMQNPRHLVRRRGQEARLRCSPMKGHSHVYWYRQLPEEGLKFMVYLQKENIIDESGMPKERFSAEFPKEGPSILRIQQVVRGDSAAYFCASSPDQGPTEAFFGQGTRLTVV.

Comment on this clonotype: This beta chain is an unintended read in a library built for alpha chains; its size means little. The chain carries TRBV7-2 and TRBJ1-2, with TRBD1 as a possible D gene (6 bases). V was cut by 5 bases and J by 4 bases, with 11 bases left in between. Looked up from germline, CDR1 is SGHTA and CDR2 is FQGNSA. The CDR3 totals 13 residues. The CDR3 is CASSRGQLYGYTF. In DNA form, the CDR3 reads TGTGCCAGCAGCCGTGGACAGCTCTATGGCTACACCTTC. The full variable domain, with the rest looked up from reference TRBV7-2 and TRBJ1-2, is GAGVSQSPSNKVTEKGKDVELRCDPISGHTALYWYRQSLGQGLEFLIYFQGNSAPDKSGLPSDRFSAERTGGSVSTLTIQRTQQEDSAVYLCASSRGQLYGYTFGSGTRLTVV.

This clonotype was found many times. This beta chain turned up in a library designed for alpha chains; as an off-target read, its abundance says little. V and J are TRBV21-1 and TRBJ2-7. TRBV21-1 is recorded as a pseudogene. There are 14 residues in the CDR3. The CDR3 DNA is TGTGCCAGCAGCAAAAAAAAAGCCCATTACGAGCAGTACTTC. The encoded protein is CASSKKKAHYEQYF.

With respect to this clonotype: This beta chain is a stray read from a library made for alpha chains; its abundance is not meaningful. V gene TRBV4-1 combines with J gene TRBJ1-2; a weak D match, TRBD1 (5 bases). The V gene lost 1 base and the J gene lost 7 bases, with 13 bases spanning the gap. Germline loops: CDR1 MGHRA, CDR2 YSYEKL. The CDR3 spans 14 residues. CDR3 DNA sequence: TGCGCCAGCAGCCAAGCAGGGCAGGGAGGTGGCTACACCTTC. It yields the protein CASSQAGQGGGYTF.

This clonotype was seen repeatedly, ten times or more. The size of this beta chain means little, since it is a stray read in a library made for alpha chains. The chain links TRBV19 to TRBJ1-2; D is perhaps TRBD1 (5 bases). The CDR3 is 13 residues long. Germline V CDR1 and CDR2: LNHDA, SQIVND (reference sequence). V dropped 3 bases and J dropped 4 bases, with 9 bases sitting between them. In DNA, the CDR3 is TGTGCCAGTAGTATTTCTGGGGGCTATGGCTACACCTTC. Translated: CASSISGGYGYTF.

This clonotype was counted many times. With the library built for alpha chains, this beta chain is off target and its frequency is not meaningful. This rearrangement joins TRBV20-1 to TRBJ2-7; 7 bases map to TRBD2. This CDR3 spans 17 amino acids. Germline-derived CDR1 and CDR2 are DFQATT and SNEGSKA (reference sequence). V gave up 6 bases and J gave up 0 bases; unmatched junction bases: 17. As DNA, the CDR3 is TGCAGTGCCTCCGGCGGGGCTAGCGGATGGTACTCCTACGAGCAGTACTTC. It is translated as CSASGGASGWYSYEQYF.